The rows below give T cell receptor beta chains drawn from one sample of a study of neoadjuvant nivolumab and ipilimumab in lung cancer. Using immunoSEQ multiplex PCR, the repertoire was profiled, and TCRdb retains in-frame clones only, with some absent. The repertoire holds under 35,000 clones, with 75% to 95% as singletons. Material: peripheral blood, obtained after neoadjuvant nivolumab, alone or with ipilimumab, at or shortly before surgery. Receptors originate from an adult with non-small cell lung cancer. Both conserved end residues are part of each CDR3. Each record gives: J gene, D gene, V gene, clone size, CDR3 protein, CDR3 DNA. The D gene is left open where the match is weak. Only part of the rows carry a size: once, few, many, or a class if the clone is expanded.

>TRBJ2-3|TRBD2|TRBV18|-
CASSLLTSGGSDTQYF
TGTGCCAGCTCACTCCTGACTAGCGGGGGGTCAGATACGCAGTATTTT
>TRBJ2-1|-|TRBV6-1|-
CASSDRVYYNEQFF
TGTGCCAGCAGTGACAGGGTTTACTACAATGAGCAGTTCTTC
>TRBJ1-3|-|TRBV5-1|-
CASSPQAPPGNTIYF
TGCGCCAGCAGCCCCCAGGCCCCACCTGGAAACACCATATATTTT
>TRBJ2-5|TRBD1|TRBV7-2|few
CASSLGGQGYQETQYF
TGTGCCAGCAGCTTAGGGGGACAGGGGTACCAAGAGACCCAGTACTTC
>TRBJ1-2|-|TRBV5-5|-
CASSLVPAANYGYTF
TGTGCCAGCAGCTTGGTCCCCGCGGCTAACTATGGCTACACCTTC
>TRBJ1-4|-|TRBV5-5|-
CASRDTEKLFF
TGTGCCAGCCGGGACACTGAAAAACTGTTTTTT
>TRBJ1-5|-|TRBV5-5|-
CASSVDSSNQPQHF
TGTGCCAGCAGCGTGGACAGTTCCAATCAGCCCCAGCATTTT
>TRBJ2-7|TRBD2|TRBV7-2|-
CASSLVSGGRVSYEQYF
TGTGCCAGCAGCTTAGTTTCCGGAGGGAGGGTCTCCTACGAGCAGTACTTC
>TRBJ1-1|-|TRBV7-3|-
CASSLRWDTEAFF
TGTGCCAGCAGCCTCCGTTGGGACACTGAAGCTTTCTTT
>TRBJ2-7|-|TRBV7-9|-
CASSLDGGYEQYF
TGTGCCAGCAGCTTAGACGGGGGCTACGAGCAGTACTTC
>TRBJ1-5|-|TRBV18|-
CASSPRTVNQPQHF
TGTGCCAGCTCACCACGAACAGTGAATCAGCCCCAGCATTTT
>TRBJ2-1|TRBD1|TRBV9|-
CASTASGQNYNEQFF
TGTGCCAGCACCGCCTCGGGACAGAATTACAATGAGCAGTTCTTC
>TRBJ2-6|-|TRBV18|-
CASSPSTPNSGANVLTF
TGTGCCAGCTCACCATCGACACCTAACTCTGGGGCCAACGTCCTGACTTTC
>TRBJ1-3|-|TRBV18|-
CASSPLPDSGNTIYF
TGTGCCAGCTCACCACTCCCCGACTCTGGAAACACCATATATTTT
>TRBJ1-6|-|TRBV5-1|-
CASSLGGDYSPLHF
TGCGCCAGCAGCTTGGGTGGGGATTATTCACCCCTCCACTTT
>TRBJ2-7|-|TRBV5-1|-
CASSLGPAGSYEQYF
TGCGCCAGCAGCTTGGGGCCCGCCGGGTCCTACGAGCAGTACTTC
>TRBJ1-6|TRBD1|TRBV4-1|-
CASSQERTGISSYNSPLHF
TGCGCCAGCAGCCAAGAAAGGACAGGGATTAGCTCCTATAATTCACCCCTCCACTTT
>TRBJ2-3|-|TRBV27|once
CASSFGGASDTQYF
TGTGCCAGCAGTTTCGGGGGCGCGTCAGATACGCAGTATTTT
>TRBJ2-7|TRBD2|TRBV11-2|-
CASSPGLAGVLSYEQYF
TGTGCCAGCAGCCCCGGACTAGCGGGGGTTCTCTCCTACGAGCAGTACTTC
>TRBJ1-1|-|TRBV9|-
CASSVLTIGNTEAFF
TGTGCCAGCAGCGTCCTGACAATAGGGAACACTGAAGCTTTCTTT
>TRBJ1-3|-|TRBV10-3|-
CAISAETTGNTIYF
TGTGCCATCAGTGCTGAGACAACTGGAAACACCATATATTTT
>TRBJ2-3|TRBD1|TRBV19|-
CASSEPGQGRTDTQYF
TGTGCCAGTAGTGAACCGGGACAGGGTCGGACAGATACGCAGTATTTT
>TRBJ1-1|TRBD1|TRBV27|-
CASCSTGRNTEAFF
TGTGCCAGCTGCTCGACAGGGCGAAACACTGAAGCTTTCTTT
>TRBJ2-5|-|TRBV7-8|-
CASSLGGLETQYF
TGTGCCAGCAGCTTAGGAGGGTTGGAGACCCAGTACTTC
>TRBJ1-1|-|TRBV27|-
CASSLDIHTEAFF
TGTGCCAGCAGTTTAGACATCCACACTGAAGCTTTCTTT
>TRBJ2-5|TRBD1|TRBV4-3|few
CASSRGHWETQYF
TGCGCCAGCAGCAGGGGGCACTGGGAGACCCAGTACTTC
>TRBJ2-1|-|TRBV2|once
CASSAAHGEQFF
TGTGCCAGCAGTGCAGCACATGGTGAGCAGTTCTTC
>TRBJ1-1|TRBD1|TRBV2|few
CASSRDSNTEAFF
TGTGCCAGCTCCCGGGACAGCAACACTGAAGCTTTCTTT
>TRBJ2-7|TRBD1|TRBV14|once
CASSRQGLGYEQYF
TGTGCCAGCAGTCGACAGGGTCTGGGGTACGAGCAGTACTTC
>TRBJ2-1|TRBD2|TRBV18|-
CASSPPSSGGTYNEQFF
TGTGCCAGCTCACCACCCTCTAGCGGGGGAACCTACAATGAGCAGTTCTTC
>TRBJ1-1|-|TRBV7-9|-
CASSLQNMNTEAFF
TGTGCCAGCAGCTTACAGAACATGAACACTGAAGCTTTCTTT
>TRBJ2-2|TRBD1|TRBV19|-
CASSRQGLPGELFF
TGTGCCAGTAGTAGACAGGGCTTGCCCGGGGAGCTGTTTTTT
>TRBJ2-7|TRBD1|TRBV4-1|-
CASSQEQGSYEQYF
TGCGCCAGCAGCCAAGAACAGGGGTCCTACGAGCAGTACTTC
>TRBJ2-2|-|TRBV10-1|-
CASSTSGNTGELFF
TGCGCCAGCAGCACCTCCGGGAACACCGGGGAGCTGTTTTTT
>TRBJ1-3|-|TRBV18|few
CASSPQGLRGNTIYF
TGTGCCAGCTCACCACAGGGCCTCCGCGGAAACACCATATATTTT
>TRBJ1-4|TRBD1|TRBV6-1|-
CASRDSSTNEKLFF
TGTGCCAGCCGGGACAGTTCAACTAATGAAAAACTGTTTTTT
>TRBJ1-4|TRBD1|TRBV9|-
CASSVATAGGGEKLFF
TGTGCCAGCAGCGTAGCTACGGCAGGGGGTGGTGAAAAACTGTTTTTT
>TRBJ1-2|-|TRBV6-1|-
CASSWGGYTF
TGTGCCAGCAGCTGGGGGGGCTACACCTTC
>TRBJ1-1|-|TRBV11-2|few
CASSLGQGSTEAFF
TGTGCCAGCAGCTTAGGTCAGGGGAGCACTGAAGCTTTCTTT
>TRBJ1-2|TRBD1|TRBV4-1|-
CASTPRDRGLGYTF
TGCGCCAGCACTCCCCGGGACAGGGGGCTCGGCTACACCTTC
>TRBJ2-2|TRBD2|TRBV5-4|-
CASSLDSGGYIGELFF
TGTGCCAGCAGCTTGGACAGCGGGGGGTATATCGGGGAGCTGTTTTTT
>TRBJ2-1|TRBD2|TRBV2|-
CASSERSGAVFRYNEQFF
TGTGCCAGCAGTGAAAGGAGCGGGGCAGTCTTTCGGTACAATGAGCAGTTCTTC
>TRBJ1-4|TRBD1|TRBV7-9|-
CASSSVETGDGSEKLFF
TGTGCCAGCAGCTCGGTCGAGACAGGGGATGGAAGTGAAAAACTGTTTTTT
>TRBJ1-5|-|TRBV6-5|-
CASSYSGRNQPQHF
TGTGCCAGCAGTTACTCCGGCAGGAATCAGCCCCAGCATTTT
>TRBJ2-2|-|TRBV11-3|-
CASSLQQGNTGELFF
TGTGCCAGCAGCCTCCAACAGGGAAACACCGGGGAGCTGTTTTTT
>TRBJ1-2|TRBD1|TRBV5-1|once
CASSLSQGGRGYTF
TGCGCCAGCAGCTTATCTCAGGGGGGGAGAGGCTACACCTTC
>TRBJ2-1|TRBD1|TRBV7-9|-
CASESRDSSYNEQFF
TGTGCCAGCGAAAGCCGGGACAGTTCCTACAATGAGCAGTTCTTC
>TRBJ1-5|TRBD1|TRBV18|-
CASSPDRGNQPQHF
TGTGCCAGCTCACCAGACAGGGGGAATCAGCCCCAGCATTTT